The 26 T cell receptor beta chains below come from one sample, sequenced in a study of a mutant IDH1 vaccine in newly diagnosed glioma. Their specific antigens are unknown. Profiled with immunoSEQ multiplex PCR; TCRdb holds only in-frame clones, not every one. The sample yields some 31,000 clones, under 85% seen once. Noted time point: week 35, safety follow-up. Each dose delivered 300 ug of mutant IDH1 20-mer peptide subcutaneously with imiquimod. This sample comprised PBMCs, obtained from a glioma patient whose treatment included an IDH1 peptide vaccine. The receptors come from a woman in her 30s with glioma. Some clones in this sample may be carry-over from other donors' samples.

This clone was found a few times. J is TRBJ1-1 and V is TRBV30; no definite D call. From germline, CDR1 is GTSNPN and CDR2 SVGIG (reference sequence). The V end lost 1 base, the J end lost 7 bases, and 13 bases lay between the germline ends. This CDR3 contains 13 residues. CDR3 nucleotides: TGTGCCTGGAGTGGAAGGCCCCTCGTTGAAGCTTTCTTT. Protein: CAWSGRPLVEAFF. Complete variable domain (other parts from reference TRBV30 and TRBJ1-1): SQTIHQWPATLVQPVGSPLSLECTVEGTSNPNLYWYRQAAGRGLQLLFYSVGIGQISSEVPQNLSASRPQDRQFILSSKKLLLSDSGFYLCAWSGRPLVEAFFGQGTRLTVV.

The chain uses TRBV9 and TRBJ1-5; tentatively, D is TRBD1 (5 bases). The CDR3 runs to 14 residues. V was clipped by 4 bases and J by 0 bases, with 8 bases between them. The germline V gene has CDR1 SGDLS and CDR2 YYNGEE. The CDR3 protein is CASSPTGSNQPQHF. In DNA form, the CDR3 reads TGTGCCAGCAGCCCCACAGGTAGCAATCAGCCCCAGCATTTT.

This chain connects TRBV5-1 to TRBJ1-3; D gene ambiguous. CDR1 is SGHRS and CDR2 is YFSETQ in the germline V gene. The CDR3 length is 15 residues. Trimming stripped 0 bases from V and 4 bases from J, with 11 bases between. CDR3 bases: TGCGCCAGCAGCTTGGAAGGCAGTCGCGGAAACACCATATATTTT. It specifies CASSLEGSRGNTIYF. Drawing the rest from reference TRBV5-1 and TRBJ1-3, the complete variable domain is KAGVTQTPRYLIKTRGQQVTLSCSPISGHRSVSWYQQTPGQGLQFLFEYFSETQRNKGNFPGRFSGRQFSNSRSEMNVSTLELGDSALYLCASSLEGSRGNTIYFGEGSWLTVV.

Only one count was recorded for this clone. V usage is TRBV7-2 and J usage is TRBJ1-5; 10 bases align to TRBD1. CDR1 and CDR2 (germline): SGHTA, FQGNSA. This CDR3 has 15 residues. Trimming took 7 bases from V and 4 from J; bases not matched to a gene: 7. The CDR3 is CASTRGGQGNQPQHF. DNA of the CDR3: TGTGCCAGCACCCGAGGGGGACAGGGGAATCAGCCCCAGCATTTT. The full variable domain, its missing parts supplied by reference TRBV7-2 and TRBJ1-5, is GAGVSQSPSNKVTEKGKDVELRCDPISGHTALYWYRQSLGQGLEFLIYFQGNSAPDKSGLPSDRFSAERTGGSVSTLTIQRTQQEDSAVYLCASTRGGQGNQPQHFGDGTRLSIL.

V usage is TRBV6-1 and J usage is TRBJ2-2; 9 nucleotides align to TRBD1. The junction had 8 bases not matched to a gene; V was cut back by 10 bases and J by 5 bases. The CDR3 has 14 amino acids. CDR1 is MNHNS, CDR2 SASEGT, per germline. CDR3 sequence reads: CANTGTGRTGELFF. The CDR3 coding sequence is TGTGCCAACACCGGGACAGGGAGGACCGGGGAGCTGTTTTTT.

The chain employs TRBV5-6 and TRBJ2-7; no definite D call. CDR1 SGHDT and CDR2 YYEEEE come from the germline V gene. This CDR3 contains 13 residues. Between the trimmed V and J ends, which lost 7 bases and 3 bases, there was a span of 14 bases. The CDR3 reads CASWLSSNYEQYF. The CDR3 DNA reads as TGTGCCAGCTGGCTGTCCTCCAACTACGAGCAGTACTTC.

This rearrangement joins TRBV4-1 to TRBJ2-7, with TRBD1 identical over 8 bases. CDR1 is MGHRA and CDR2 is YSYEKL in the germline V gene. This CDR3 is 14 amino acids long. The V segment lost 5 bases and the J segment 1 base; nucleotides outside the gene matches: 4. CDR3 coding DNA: TGCGCCAGCAGCTCACGGACAGGGTCCTACGAGCAGTACTTC. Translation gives CASSSRTGSYEQYF.

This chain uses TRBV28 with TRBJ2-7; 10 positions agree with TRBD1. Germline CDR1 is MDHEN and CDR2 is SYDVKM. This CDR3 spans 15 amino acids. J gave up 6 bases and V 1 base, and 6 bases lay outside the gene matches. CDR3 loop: CASSLSARDRGEQYF. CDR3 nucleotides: TGTGCCAGCAGTTTATCTGCCCGGGACAGGGGCGAGCAGTACTTC.

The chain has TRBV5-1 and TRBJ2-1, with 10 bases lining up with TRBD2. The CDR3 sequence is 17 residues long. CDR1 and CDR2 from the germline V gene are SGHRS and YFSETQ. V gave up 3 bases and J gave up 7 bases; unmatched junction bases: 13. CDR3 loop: CASSSTSGRALYNEQFF. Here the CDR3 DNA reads TGCGCCAGCAGCTCCACAAGCGGGAGGGCCCTTTATAATGAGCAGTTCTTC. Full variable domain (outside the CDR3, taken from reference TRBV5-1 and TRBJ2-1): KAGVTQTPRYLIKTRGQQVTLSCSPISGHRSVSWYQQTPGQGLQFLFEYFSETQRNKGNFPGRFSGRQFSNSRSEMNVSTLELGDSALYLCASSSTSGRALYNEQFFGPGTRLTVL.

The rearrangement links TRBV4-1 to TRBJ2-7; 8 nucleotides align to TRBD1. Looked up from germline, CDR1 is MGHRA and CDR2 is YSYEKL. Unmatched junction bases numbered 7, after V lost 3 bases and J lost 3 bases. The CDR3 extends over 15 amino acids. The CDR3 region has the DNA TGCGCCAGCAGCCAGCCTGGACAGGGACTCTACGAGCAGTACTTC. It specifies CASSQPGQGLYEQYF.

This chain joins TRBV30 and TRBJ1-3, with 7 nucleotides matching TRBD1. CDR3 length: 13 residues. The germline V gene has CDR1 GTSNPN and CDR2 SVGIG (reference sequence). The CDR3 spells CACDRVSGNTIYF. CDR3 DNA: TGTGCTTGCGACAGGGTCTCTGGAAACACCATATATTTT.

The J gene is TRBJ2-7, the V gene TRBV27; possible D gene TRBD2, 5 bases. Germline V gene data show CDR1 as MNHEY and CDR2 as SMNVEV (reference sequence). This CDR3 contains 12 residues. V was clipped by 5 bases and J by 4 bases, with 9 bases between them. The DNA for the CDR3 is TGTGCCAGCAGTGCGACTATTTACGAGCAGTACTTC. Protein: CASSATIYEQYF.

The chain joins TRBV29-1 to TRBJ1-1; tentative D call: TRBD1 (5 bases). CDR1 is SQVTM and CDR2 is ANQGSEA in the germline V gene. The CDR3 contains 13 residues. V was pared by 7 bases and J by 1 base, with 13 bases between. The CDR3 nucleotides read TGCAGCGCCGACGAGGGGTGGAACACTGAAGCTTTCTTT. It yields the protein CSADEGWNTEAFF. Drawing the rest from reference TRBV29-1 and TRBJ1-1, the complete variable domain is SAVISQKPSRDICQRGTSLTIQCQVDSQVTMMFWYRQQPGQSLTLIATANQGSEATYESGFVIDKFPISRPNLTFSTLTVSNMSPEDSSIYLCSADEGWNTEAFFGQGTRLTVV.

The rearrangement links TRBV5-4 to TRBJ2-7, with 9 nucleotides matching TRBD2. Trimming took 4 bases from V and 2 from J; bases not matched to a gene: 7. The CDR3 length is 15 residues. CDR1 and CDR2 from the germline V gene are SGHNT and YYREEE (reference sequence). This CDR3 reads CASSPSGATPYEQYF. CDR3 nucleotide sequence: TGTGCCAGCAGCCCTAGCGGGGCCACCCCCTACGAGCAGTACTTC. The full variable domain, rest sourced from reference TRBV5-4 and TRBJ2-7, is ETGVTQSPTHLIKTRGQQVTLRCSSQSGHNTVSWYQQALGQGPQFIFQYYREEENGRGNFPPRFSGLQFPNYSSELNVNALELDDSALYLCASSPSGATPYEQYFGPGTRLTVT.

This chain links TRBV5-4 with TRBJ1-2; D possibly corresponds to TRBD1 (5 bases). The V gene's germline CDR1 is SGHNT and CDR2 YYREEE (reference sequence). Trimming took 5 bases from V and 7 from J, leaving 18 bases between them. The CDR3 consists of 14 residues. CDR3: CASSPQNPGSGYTF. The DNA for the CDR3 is TGTGCCAGCAGTCCCCAGAACCCAGGGTCTGGCTACACCTTC.

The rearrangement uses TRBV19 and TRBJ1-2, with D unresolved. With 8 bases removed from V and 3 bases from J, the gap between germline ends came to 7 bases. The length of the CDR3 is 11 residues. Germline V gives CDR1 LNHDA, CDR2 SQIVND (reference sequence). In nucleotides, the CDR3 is TGTGCCAGTGGGCCGGACTATGGCTACACCTTC. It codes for CASGPDYGYTF.

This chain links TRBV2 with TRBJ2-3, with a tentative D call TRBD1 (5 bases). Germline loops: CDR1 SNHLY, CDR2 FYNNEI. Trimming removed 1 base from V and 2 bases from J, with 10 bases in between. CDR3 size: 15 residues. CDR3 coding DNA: TGTGCCAGCAGTGAAGTGGGGCTCGCCACAGATACGCAGTATTTT. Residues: CASSEVGLATDTQYF.

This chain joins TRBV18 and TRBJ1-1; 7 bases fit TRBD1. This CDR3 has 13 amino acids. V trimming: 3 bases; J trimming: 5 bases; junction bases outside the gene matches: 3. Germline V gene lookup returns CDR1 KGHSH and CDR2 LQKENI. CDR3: CASSPGRGTEAFF. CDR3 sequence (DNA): TGTGCCAGCTCACCCGGCAGGGGGACTGAAGCTTTCTTT. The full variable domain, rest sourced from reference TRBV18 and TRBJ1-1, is NAGVMQNPRHLVRRRGQEARLRCSPMKGHSHVYWYRQLPEEGLKFMVYLQKENIIDESGMPKERFSAEFPKEGPSILRIQQVVRGDSAAYFCASSPGRGTEAFFGQGTRLTVV.

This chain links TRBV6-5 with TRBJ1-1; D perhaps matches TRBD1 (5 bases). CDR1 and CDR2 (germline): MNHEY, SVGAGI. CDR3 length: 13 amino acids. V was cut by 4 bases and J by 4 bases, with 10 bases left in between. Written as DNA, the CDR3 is TGTGCCAGCAGTTCCTCGGGGGGCACTGAAGCTTTCTTT. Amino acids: CASSSSGGTEAFF.

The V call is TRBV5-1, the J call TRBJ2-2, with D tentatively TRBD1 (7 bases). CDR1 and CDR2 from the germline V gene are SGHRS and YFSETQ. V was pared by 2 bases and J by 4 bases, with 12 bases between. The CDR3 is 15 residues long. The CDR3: CASSLGRGATGELFF. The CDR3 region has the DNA TGCGCCAGCAGCTTAGGCAGGGGGGCCACCGGGGAGCTGTTTTTT.

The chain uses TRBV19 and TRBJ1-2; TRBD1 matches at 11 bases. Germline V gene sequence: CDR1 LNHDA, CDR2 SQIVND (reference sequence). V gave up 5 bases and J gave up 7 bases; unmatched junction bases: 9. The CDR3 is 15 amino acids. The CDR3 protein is CASSSRTGGIAGYTF. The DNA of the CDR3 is TGTGCCAGTAGTTCCAGGACAGGGGGCATCGCTGGCTACACCTTC.

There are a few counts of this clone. CDR3: CASKGVSNQPQHF. The CDR3 DNA reads TGTGCCAGTAAAGGGGTCAGCAATCAGCCCCAGCATTTT. The V and J genes are TRBV19 and TRBJ1-5; perhaps TRBD1 as D (5 bases). Trimming removed 7 bases from V and 1 base from J, with 8 bases in between. This CDR3 is built from 13 residues. Looked up from germline, CDR1 is LNHDA and CDR2 is SQIVND (reference sequence).

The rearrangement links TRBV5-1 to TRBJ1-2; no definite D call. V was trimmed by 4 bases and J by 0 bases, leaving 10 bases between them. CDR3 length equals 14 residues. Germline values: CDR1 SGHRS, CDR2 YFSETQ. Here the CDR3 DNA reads TGCGCCAGCAGCCTGACGGTAACTAACTATGGCTACACCTTC. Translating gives CASSLTVTNYGYTF. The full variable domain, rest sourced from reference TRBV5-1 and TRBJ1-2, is KAGVTQTPRYLIKTRGQQVTLSCSPISGHRSVSWYQQTPGQGLQFLFEYFSETQRNKGNFPGRFSGRQFSNSRSEMNVSTLELGDSALYLCASSLTVTNYGYTFGSGTRLTVV.

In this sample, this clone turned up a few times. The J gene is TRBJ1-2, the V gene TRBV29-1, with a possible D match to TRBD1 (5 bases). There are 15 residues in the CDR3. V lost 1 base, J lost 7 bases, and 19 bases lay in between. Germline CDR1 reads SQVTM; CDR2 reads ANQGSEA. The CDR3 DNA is TGCAGCGTTGAAGGGTGGGGAAGGGAGGGGTCTGGCTACACCTTC. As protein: CSVEGWGREGSGYTF.

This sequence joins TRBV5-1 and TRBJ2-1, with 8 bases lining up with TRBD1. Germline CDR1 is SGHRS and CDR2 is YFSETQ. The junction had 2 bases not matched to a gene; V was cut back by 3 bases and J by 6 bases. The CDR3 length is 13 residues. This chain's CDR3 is CASSSDRGNEQFF. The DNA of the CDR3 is TGCGCCAGCAGCTCAGACAGGGGCAATGAGCAGTTCTTC.

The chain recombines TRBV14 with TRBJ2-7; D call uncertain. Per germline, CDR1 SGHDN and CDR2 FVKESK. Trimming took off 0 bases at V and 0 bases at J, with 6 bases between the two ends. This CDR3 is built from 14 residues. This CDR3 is CASSQERFSYEQYF. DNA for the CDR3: TGTGCCAGCAGCCAAGAACGGTTCTCCTACGAGCAGTACTTC. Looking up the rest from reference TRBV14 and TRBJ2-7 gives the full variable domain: EAGVTQFPSHSVIEKGQTVTLRCDPISGHDNLYWYRRVMGKEIKFLLHFVKESKQDESGMPNNRFLAERTGGTYSTLKVQPAELEDSGVYFCASSQERFSYEQYFGPGTRLTVT.